This T cell receptor beta chain was sequenced during a study of T cells in Graves' hyperthyroidism and ophthalmopathy. Study-level results: It was a median 6.5 months before onset that the model predicted ophthalmopathy.

Germline values: CDR1 MNHEY, CDR2 SMNVEV (reference sequence). Germline trimming cut 8 bases from V and 2 bases from J; bases unmatched to any gene: 6. The CDR3 contains 13 residues. TCR beta CDR3 regions were amplified from RNA transcripts. When the TCR CDR3 underwent first-round RT-PCR, the HTBI primer set was used. Each CDR3 protein is one row after TCRdb ran MiXCR on the multiplex PCR reads. Of approximately 640,000 distinct CDR3 sequences in the sample, around a sixth were seen once. This clonotype was detected many times. The antigen is not known. The source material was blood. The chain uses TRBV27 and TRBJ2-7; 7 nucleotides line up with TRBD1. The receptor was isolated from a man aged 50-59 years with Graves' hyperthyroidism. The CDR3 protein is CASGLGQPYEQYF. The CDR3 DNA reads TGTGCCAGCGGGTTGGGACAGCCCTACGAGCAGTACTTC.